This T cell receptor (beta chain) is from a study of OX40 agonist ivuxolimab in advanced cancers. Study in general: Ivuxolimab, which is an agonistic anti-OX40 (CD134) antibody, was administered to the patients. Study results and caveats: The antigen specificity of the peripheral T cells (those that were expanded) was not determined. Clonal expansion was seen in CD4+ and CD8+ blood T cells by week 6 at 0.1 to 3.0 mg/kg.

To note about this clone: What it binds is not known.

Clones were read by immunoSEQ multiplex PCR, and TCRdb kept only the in-frame ones, dropping some. The sample has about 91,000 clones, 85% seen once; the top ten hold around 0.2%. Deletions cut 3 bases from V and 4 bases from J, with 15 bases between. CDR1 and CDR2 from the germline V gene are MGHRA and YSYEKL. CDR3 length equals 15 residues. The receptor comes from an adult with an advanced solid tumor such as melanoma, head and neck, liver or kidney cancer. The sequencing used CD4+ or CD8+ T cells sorted from blood, collected in a trial of the OX40 agonist ivuxolimab. This chain connects TRBV4-1 to TRBJ1-2; D is undetermined. The CDR3 protein is CASSQGLGSGYGYTF. As DNA, the CDR3 is TGCGCCAGCAGCCAGGGGTTGGGGTCGGGCTATGGCTACACCTTC.